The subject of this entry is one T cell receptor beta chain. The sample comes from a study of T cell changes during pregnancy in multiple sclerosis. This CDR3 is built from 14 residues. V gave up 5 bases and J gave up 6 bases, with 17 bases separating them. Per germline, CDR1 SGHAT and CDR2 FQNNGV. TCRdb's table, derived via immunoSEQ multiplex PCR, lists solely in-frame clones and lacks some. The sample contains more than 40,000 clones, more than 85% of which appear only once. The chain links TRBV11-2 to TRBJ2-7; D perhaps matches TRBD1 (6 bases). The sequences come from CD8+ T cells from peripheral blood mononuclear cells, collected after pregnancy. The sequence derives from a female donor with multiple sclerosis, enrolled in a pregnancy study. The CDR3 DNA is TGTGCCAGCAGCGCCCTACAGGGAGAGATCGAGCAGTACTTC. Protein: CASSALQGEIEQYF.